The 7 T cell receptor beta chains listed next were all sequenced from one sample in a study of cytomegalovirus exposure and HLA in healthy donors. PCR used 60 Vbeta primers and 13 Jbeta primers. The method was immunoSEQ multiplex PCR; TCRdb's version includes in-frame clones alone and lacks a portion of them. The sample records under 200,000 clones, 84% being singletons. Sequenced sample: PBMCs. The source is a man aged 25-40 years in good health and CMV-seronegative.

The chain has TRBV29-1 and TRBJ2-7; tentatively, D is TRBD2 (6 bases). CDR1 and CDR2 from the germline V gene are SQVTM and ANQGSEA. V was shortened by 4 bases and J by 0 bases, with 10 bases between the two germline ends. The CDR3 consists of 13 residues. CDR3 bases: TGCAGCGTTGGGGACTTGAGCTCCTACGAGCAGTACTTC. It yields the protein CSVGDLSSYEQYF.

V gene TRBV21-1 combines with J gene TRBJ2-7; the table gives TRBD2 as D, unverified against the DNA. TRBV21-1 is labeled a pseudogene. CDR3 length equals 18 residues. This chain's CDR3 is CASSKDEYSSGNIYEQYF. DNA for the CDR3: TGTGCCAGCAGCAAAGATGAGTACTCTAGCGGGAATATCTACGAGCAGTACTTC.

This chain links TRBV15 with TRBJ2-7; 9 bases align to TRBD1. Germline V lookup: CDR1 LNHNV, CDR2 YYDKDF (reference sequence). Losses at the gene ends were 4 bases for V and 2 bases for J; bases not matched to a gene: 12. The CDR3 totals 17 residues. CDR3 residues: CATSKGNGQGRPYEQYF. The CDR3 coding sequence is TGTGCCACCAGCAAAGGTAACGGACAGGGGCGACCCTACGAGCAGTACTTC.

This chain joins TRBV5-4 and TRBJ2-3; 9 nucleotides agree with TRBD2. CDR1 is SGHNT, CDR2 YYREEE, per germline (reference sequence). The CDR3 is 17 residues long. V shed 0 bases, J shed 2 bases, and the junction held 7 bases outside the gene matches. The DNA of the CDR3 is TGTGCCAGCAGCTTGGACGCGGCGGGAGGGAACACAGATACGCAGTATTTT. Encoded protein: CASSLDAAGGNTDTQYF.

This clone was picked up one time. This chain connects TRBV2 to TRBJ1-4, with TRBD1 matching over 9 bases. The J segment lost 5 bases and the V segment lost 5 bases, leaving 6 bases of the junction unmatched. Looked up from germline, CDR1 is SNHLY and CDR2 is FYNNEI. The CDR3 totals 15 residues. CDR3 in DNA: TGTGCCAGCAGTCCGAGGGGGACAGGGAATGAAAAACTGTTTTTT. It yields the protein CASSPRGTGNEKLFF.

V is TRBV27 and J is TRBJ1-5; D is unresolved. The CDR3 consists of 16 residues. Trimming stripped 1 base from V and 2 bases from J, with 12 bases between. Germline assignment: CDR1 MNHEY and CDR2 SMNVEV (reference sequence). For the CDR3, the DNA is TGTGCCAGCAGTTTATTTCCCGGGTTGGGCAATCAGCCCCAGCATTTT. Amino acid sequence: CASSLFPGLGNQPQHF.

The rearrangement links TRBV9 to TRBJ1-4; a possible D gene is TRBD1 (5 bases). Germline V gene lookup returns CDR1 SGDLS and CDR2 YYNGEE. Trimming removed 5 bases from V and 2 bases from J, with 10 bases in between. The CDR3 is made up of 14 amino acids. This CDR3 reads CASRTRVTNEKLFF. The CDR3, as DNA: TGTGCCAGCAGAACCAGGGTCACTAATGAAAAACTGTTTTTT.